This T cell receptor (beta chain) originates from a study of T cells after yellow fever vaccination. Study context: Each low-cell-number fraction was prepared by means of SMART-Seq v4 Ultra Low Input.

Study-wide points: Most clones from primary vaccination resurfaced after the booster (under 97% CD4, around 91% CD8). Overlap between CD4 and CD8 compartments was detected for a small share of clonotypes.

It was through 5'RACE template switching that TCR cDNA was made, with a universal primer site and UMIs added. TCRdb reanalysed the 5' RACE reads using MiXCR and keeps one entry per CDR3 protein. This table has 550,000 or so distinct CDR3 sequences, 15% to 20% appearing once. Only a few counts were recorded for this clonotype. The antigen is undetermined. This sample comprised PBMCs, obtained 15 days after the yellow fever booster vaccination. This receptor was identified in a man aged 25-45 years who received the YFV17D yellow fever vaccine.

The DNA for the CDR3 is TGTGCCAGCAGCGTAGGACGTGGCGCGAATGAGCAGTTCTTC. The encoded protein is CASSVGRGANEQFF. The V gene is TRBV9, the J gene TRBJ2-1; D call uncertain. V gave up 0 bases and J gave up 7 bases, with 11 bases separating them. The germline gives CDR1 SGDLS, CDR2 YYNGEE. The CDR3 covers 14 residues.